These 2 T cell receptor beta chains originate from one sample sequenced in a study of OX40 agonist ivuxolimab in advanced cancers. Method: immunoSEQ multiplex PCR; TCRdb's copy keeps in-frame clones and lacks some. The table lists around 74,000 clones, about 85% of them singletons. The material sequenced was CD4+ or CD8+ T cells sorted from blood, taken in a trial of the OX40 agonist ivuxolimab. The source of these receptors is an adult with an advanced solid tumor such as melanoma, head and neck, liver or kidney cancer.

The chain joins TRBV19 to TRBJ1-1; a possible D gene is TRBD1 (6 bases). The V gene lost 6 bases and the J gene lost 8 bases, with 19 bases spanning the gap. Germline CDR1 reads LNHDA; CDR2 reads SQIVND (reference sequence). The CDR3 is made up of 14 amino acids. Here the CDR3 DNA reads TGTGCCAGTAGCCGAGCTAGGGGGTTTTCGGAAGCTTTCTTT. Translating it yields CASSRARGFSEAFF.

The chain links TRBV7-2 to TRBJ1-2, with 8 bases matching TRBD1. This CDR3 comprises 15 residues. V shed 2 bases and J 4 bases; nucleotides not matched to a gene: 6. Per the germline V gene, CDR1 is SGHTA and CDR2 is FQGNSA. CDR3 coding DNA: TGTGCCAGCAGCTTACGGTGGACAGGGACCTATGGCTACACCTTC. It is translated as CASSLRWTGTYGYTF.